This record looks at one T cell receptor (beta chain) sequence and its context. The entry originates in a study of OX40 agonist ivuxolimab in advanced cancers. CDR1 and CDR2 (germline): LGHNA, YNFKEQ. The V and J ends lost 0 bases and 4 bases, in that order; junction bases with no gene match: 3. This CDR3 region has 16 residues. TCRdb's copy holds only in-frame clones and misses some; the assay was immunoSEQ multiplex PCR. This sample carries about 58,000 clones, 75% to 85% of them seen once, and the ten largest clones take 0.75% to 0.8%. The chain recombines TRBV4-2 with TRBJ2-1; 10 nucleotides match TRBD1. The clonotype originates from an adult with an advanced solid tumor such as melanoma, head and neck, liver or kidney cancer. The sample here was CD4+ or CD8+ T cells sorted from blood, taken in a trial of the OX40 agonist ivuxolimab. Here the CDR3 reads CASSQERTGGYNEQFF. The CDR3 region has the DNA TGTGCCAGCAGCCAAGAGCGGACAGGGGGGTACAATGAGCAGTTCTTC.